The 20 T cell receptor beta chains below all came from one sample that was sequenced in a study of CD8 T cells in ankylosing spondylitis. General study findings and limits: A motif of under 10 highly homologous TCR beta variants was seen as apparently characteristic of ankylosing spondylitis blood.

TCRdb independently ran MiXCR on the 5' RACE reads; one entry per CDR3 protein. Altogether fewer than 550,000 distinct CDR3 sequences are present, about 5.7% being singletons, with the ten largest covering 3.5%. These receptors' targets are unknown. Sequencing was done on a sample of blood, either unsorted or a sorted T cell fraction (not recorded which). These TCRs come from a male donor with ankylosing spondylitis.

This clonotype was counted ten times or more. This chain uses TRBV4-1 with TRBJ1-4; D remains ambiguous. Germline values: CDR1 MGHRA, CDR2 YSYEKL. Trimming took off 5 bases at V and 3 bases at J, with 10 bases between the two ends. The CDR3 extends over 14 amino acids. CDR3 sequence: CASSVRDPNEKLFF. The CDR3 region has the DNA TGCGCCAGCAGCGTAAGGGATCCTAATGAAAAACTGTTTTTT.

In its sample, this clonotype was seen many times. The gene calls are TRBV10-3 and TRBJ2-3; 8 bases are shared with TRBD2. Trimming took 10 bases from V and 2 from J; bases not matched to a gene: 11. Germline V gives CDR1 ENHRY, CDR2 SYGVKD. The CDR3 covers 15 residues. As DNA, the CDR3 is TGTGCCAGCGAGGGCCGGGGGGGCATCACAGATACGCAGTATTTT. This translates into CASEGRGGITDTQYF.

This clonotype was detected a few times. V usage is TRBV5-1 and J usage is TRBJ2-1, with a weak D call TRBD2 (5 bases). Germline V gene sequence: CDR1 SGHRS, CDR2 YFSETQ. Trimming took 7 bases from V and 5 from J, leaving 16 bases between them. The length of the CDR3 is 14 residues. CDR3 protein: CASEIGFGNNEQFF. The CDR3 coding sequence is TGCGCCAGCGAGATCGGATTCGGGAACAATGAGCAGTTCTTC.

In its sample, this clonotype was seen many times. The V call is TRBV5-6, the J call TRBJ2-5; D unclear. The CDR3 is made up of 11 amino acids. Deletions cut 4 bases from V and 5 bases from J, with 6 bases between. Germline V gene data show CDR1 as SGHDT and CDR2 as YYEEEE. The CDR3 here is CASSRLETQYF. The CDR3 nucleotides are TGTGCCAGCAGCAGACTGGAGACCCAGTACTTC.

This clonotype was detected many times. The V call is TRBV4-3, the J call TRBJ1-1; D uncertain. This CDR3 is built from 13 residues. V was pared by 3 bases and J by 1 base, with 6 bases between. The V gene's germline CDR1 is LGHNA and CDR2 YSLEER. The CDR3: CASSHPGNTEAFF. The CDR3 coding sequence is TGCGCCAGCAGCCACCCAGGGAACACTGAAGCTTTCTTT.

This clonotype appeared many times. The chain carries TRBV15 and TRBJ2-3, with D possibly being TRBD1 or TRBD2 (5 bases each). The CDR3 is made up of 18 amino acids. V lost 1 base to trimming and J lost 2 bases, with 19 bases between them. CDR1 and CDR2 (germline): LNHNV, YYDKDF (reference sequence). DNA for the CDR3: TGTGCCACCAGCAGAGGGGGGTTGTCCGTCTCCACCACAGATACGCAGTATTTT. It translates to CATSRGGLSVSTTDTQYF. Full variable domain (missing parts from reference TRBV15 and TRBJ2-3): DAMVIQNPRYQVTQFGKPVTLSCSQTLNHNVMYWYQQKSSQAPKLLFHYYDKDFNNEADTPDNFQSRRPNTSFCFLDIRSPGLGDTAMYLCATSRGGLSVSTTDTQYFGPGTRLTVL.

This clonotype was recorded at least ten times. This chain connects TRBV15 to TRBJ2-5, with no clear D. Germline V CDR1 and CDR2: LNHNV, YYDKDF (reference sequence). Trimming removed 0 bases from V and 0 bases from J, with 2 bases in between. The length of the CDR3 is 13 residues. The CDR3 sequence: CATSRDNQETQYF. As DNA, the CDR3 is TGTGCCACCAGCAGAGATAACCAAGAGACCCAGTACTTC. The variable domain in full, completed from reference TRBV15 and TRBJ2-5, reads DAMVIQNPRYQVTQFGKPVTLSCSQTLNHNVMYWYQQKSSQAPKLLFHYYDKDFNNEADTPDNFQSRRPNTSFCFLDIRSPGLGDTAMYLCATSRDNQETQYFGPGTRLLVL.

In its sample, this clonotype was seen many times. The chain joins TRBV7-9 to TRBJ2-1; 12 nucleotides line up with TRBD2. Germline V gene lookup returns CDR1 SEHNR and CDR2 FQNEAQ (reference sequence). CDR3 length equals 16 residues. J gave up 4 bases and V 2 bases, and 3 bases lay outside the gene matches. The CDR3 protein is CASSLTSGGTYNEQFF. DNA for the CDR3: TGTGCCAGCAGCTTAACTAGCGGGGGGACATACAATGAGCAGTTCTTC.

The chain combines TRBV28 with TRBJ2-5; 16 nucleotides match TRBD2. CDR3 size: 18 residues. The ends lost 7 bases at V and 7 bases at J; junction bases unmatched: 15. The germline CDR1 and CDR2 sequences are MDHEN and SYDVKM. In DNA form, the CDR3 reads TGTGCCAGCACTCTCGGGACTAGCGGGGGGGCCCGCCGTCGGACCCAGTACTTC. It encodes CASTLGTSGGARRRTQYF.

This clonotype was counted at least ten times. The chain links TRBV12-3 or TRBV12-4 to TRBJ2-2; D ambiguous. The CDR3 runs to 14 residues. Trimming pared 8 bases from V and 0 bases from J, leaving 10 bases between. The DNA of the CDR3 is TGTGCCAGCGGAAACCACGCGAACACCGGGGAGCTGTTTTTT. The encoded protein is CASGNHANTGELFF.

This clonotype showed up many times. The CDR3 nucleotides read TGTGCCAGCAGCTTGTGGGGGATCGGGGAGACCCAGTACTTC. This sequence encodes CASSLWGIGETQYF. V usage is TRBV5-5 and J usage is TRBJ2-5; D is tentatively TRBD1 or TRBD2 (5 bases each). Germline CDR1 and CDR2: SGHKS and YYEKEE (reference sequence). V was pared by 1 base and J by 5 bases, with 12 bases between. The CDR3 loop spans 14 amino acids.

This clonotype was seen repeatedly, ten times or more. The chain uses TRBV7-6 and TRBJ2-7; D is ambiguous. The CDR3 spans 15 residues. Trimming removed 1 base from V and 1 base from J, with 11 bases in between. The germline V gene has CDR1 SGHVS and CDR2 FNYEAQ. CDR3 region: CASSLGSLPSYEQYF. CDR3 coding DNA: TGTGCCAGCAGCTTAGGGAGTCTACCATCCTACGAGCAGTACTTC.

Many counts were recorded for this clonotype. The chain has TRBV7-3 and TRBJ2-5, with D maybe TRBD1 (6 bases). Germline loops: CDR1 SGHTA, CDR2 FQGTGA. V was pared by 1 base and J by 2 bases, with 11 bases between. CDR3 size: 15 residues. The CDR3 is CASSLIPGAQETQYF. Written as DNA, the CDR3 is TGTGCCAGCAGCTTAATTCCAGGGGCGCAAGAGACCCAGTACTTC.

The rearrangement links TRBV30 to TRBJ2-3; tentatively, D is TRBD2 (7 bases). This CDR3 has 14 residues. Trimming removed 6 bases at V and 1 base at J, with 14 bases between. CDR1 and CDR2 (germline): GTSNPN, SVGIG (reference sequence). CDR3 region: CACGRGAGTDTQYF. The CDR3 nucleotides are TGTGCCTGCGGCCGGGGGGCGGGCACAGATACGCAGTATTTT.

This clonotype was detected a few times. The chain is built from TRBV29-1 and TRBJ2-1; D is unresolved. Trimming cost V 2 bases and J 6 bases, with 17 bases left between them. The CDR3 is made up of 15 amino acids. From germline, CDR1 is SQVTM and CDR2 ANQGSEA. The CDR3 sequence is CSVEPLDRPPNEQFF. For the CDR3, the DNA is TGCAGCGTTGAACCCCTGGACCGCCCACCCAATGAGCAGTTCTTC.

There are many counts of this clonotype. This chain connects TRBV5-1 to TRBJ2-3; TRBD1 matches 7 bases. There are 14 residues in the CDR3. Trimming removed 0 bases from V and 6 bases from J; junction bases left unmatched: 4. Germline CDR1 and CDR2: SGHRS and YFSETQ. The CDR3 loop is CASSLGRQGDTQYF. DNA for the CDR3: TGCGCCAGCAGCTTGGGAAGACAGGGCGATACGCAGTATTTT. The full variable domain, rest sourced from reference TRBV5-1 and TRBJ2-3, is KAGVTQTPRYLIKTRGQQVTLSCSPISGHRSVSWYQQTPGQGLQFLFEYFSETQRNKGNFPGRFSGRQFSNSRSEMNVSTLELGDSALYLCASSLGRQGDTQYFGPGTRLTVL.

This clonotype has ten or more counts. The V call is TRBV15, the J call TRBJ1-1; D is uncertain. The V gene's germline CDR1 is LNHNV and CDR2 YYDKDF (reference sequence). Trimming left V 1 base short and J 7 bases short, with 13 bases between. The CDR3 is made up of 14 amino acids. The CDR3 loop reads CATSRAKGGLEAFF. The CDR3, as DNA: TGTGCCACCAGCAGAGCCAAAGGCGGACTTGAAGCTTTCTTT.

This clonotype was seen at least ten times. Here the CDR3 DNA reads TGTGCCAGCAGCCTACGGGACAGGGGGGACATTCAGTACTTC. Its protein is CASSLRDRGDIQYF. The chain joins TRBV7-9 to TRBJ2-4; 11 bases agree with TRBD1. CDR1 is SEHNR and CDR2 is FQNEAQ in the germline V gene (reference sequence). This CDR3 has 14 amino acids. V trimming: 5 bases; J trimming: 8 bases; junction bases outside the gene matches: 5.

This clonotype was seen repeatedly, ten times or more. J is TRBJ1-2 and V is TRBV7-2; 7 bases line up with TRBD1. V lost 5 bases to trimming and J lost 3 bases; unmatched junction nucleotides: 9. This CDR3 contains 15 residues. Germline V gives CDR1 SGHTA, CDR2 FQGNSA. CDR3 nucleotide sequence: TGTGCCAGCAGCCCCCCGACAGGGCTTTACTATGGCTACACCTTC. Protein product: CASSPPTGLYYGYTF.

This clonotype has ten or more counts. The chain recombines TRBV20-1 with TRBJ2-7; 7 bases align to TRBD2. Trimming cost V 5 bases and J 4 bases; bases outside gene matches: 14. Germline V gene sequence: CDR1 DFQATT, CDR2 SNEGSKA (reference sequence). The CDR3 has 15 residues. The CDR3, as DNA: TGCAGTGCTCCATCGCGAACGCGGGGGATTTACGAGCAGTACTTC. Its protein is CSAPSRTRGIYEQYF.